A selection of T cell receptor beta chains follows, all from one sample in a study of CXCR3-negative and CXCR3-positive naive CD8 T cells. TCRdb re-called the 5' RACE reads; every CDR3 protein appears as one record, without DNA. This specimen shows 41,000 or so distinct CDR3 sequences; the ten leading clones hold 1.5% to 2%. Sequences were obtained from naive CXCR3- CD8+ T cells from blood. These receptors were collected from a human donor in good health. Some clones in this sample may be carry-over from other donors' samples. CDR3s include the opening cysteine and the closing phenylalanine or tryptophan.

length	V	J	CDR3
14	TRBV28	TRBJ2-5	CASSTSRQGETQYF
13	TRBV6-2/TRBV6-3	TRBJ2-1	CASSLDTYNEQFF
15	TRBV20-1	TRBJ2-1	CSARDPLAANNEQFF
17	TRBV6-1	TRBJ1-1	CASSEGAGDLGGTEAFF
14	TRBV6-5	TRBJ1-2	CASSYSGASVGYTF
11	TRBV7-9	TRBJ2-1	CASSFEGEQFF
14	TRBV12-3/TRBV12-4	TRBJ2-3	CASRPTGKDDTQYF
17	TRBV7-6	TRBJ2-1	CASSYRPRGADPNEQFF
14	TRBV29-1	TRBJ2-4	CSVWGIGAKNIQYF
14	TRBV12-3/TRBV12-4	TRBJ1-1	CASTYPGMNTEAFF
14	TRBV7-9	TRBJ1-1	CASSEVTGLTEAFF
14	TRBV14	TRBJ1-2	CASSPGGPNYGYTF
17	TRBV7-9	TRBJ2-7	CASSYGTGYLGTDEQYF
13	TRBV6-2/TRBV6-3	TRBJ1-1	CASSYSGGTEAFF
16	TRBV28	TRBJ2-3	CATTRADRGLADTQYF
15	TRBV9	TRBJ1-3	CASSVVGGTGNTIYF
16	TRBV4-3	TRBJ2-7	CASSPTRDRGGYEQYF
11	TRBV25-1	TRBJ2-1	CASSPSNEQFF
17	TRBV11-2	TRBJ2-7	CASRTSQSGLKPYEQYF
14	TRBV29-1	TRBJ2-1	CSVEDGSGENEQFF
13	TRBV29-1	TRBJ1-2	CSVKTDTNYGYTF
14	TRBV6-5	TRBJ2-1	CASRRQGFYNEQFF
13	TRBV11-2	TRBJ1-4	CASSATRAEKLFF
16	TRBV12-3/TRBV12-4	TRBJ2-3	CASSLTLAGGQDTQYF
14	TRBV6-2/TRBV6-3	TRBJ2-1	CAICSGQFRDEQFF
17	TRBV6-2/TRBV6-3	TRBJ2-1	CASSYLRLAGLYNEQFF
13	TRBV29-1	TRBJ1-5	CSVVGTDNQPQHF
13	TRBV7-3	TRBJ2-2	CASSLYDTGELFF
15	TRBV7-9	TRBJ2-2	CASTPGQVNTGELFF
12	TRBV6-6	TRBJ2-5	CTAGSSQETQYF
15	TRBV5-6	TRBJ2-3	CASSLLQAVADTQYF
17	TRBV28	TRBJ2-7	CASSLFGVGGGPYEQYF
14	TRBV28	TRBJ2-5	CASSFRGGEETQYF
14	TRBV6-2/TRBV6-3	TRBJ1-5	CASSIATGVQPQHF
11	TRBV9	TRBJ2-3	CASSASGTQYF
13	TRBV7-9	TRBJ2-7	CASSPTGTYEQYF
13	TRBV5-1	TRBJ2-7	CASSLGQDYEQYF
19	TRBV15	TRBJ2-3	CATSRGAMTGRTSTDTQYF
16	TRBV19	TRBJ2-3	CASSPLGLTSTDTQYF
15	TRBV27	TRBJ2-7	CASCLSSFTFYEQYF
14	TRBV9	TRBJ2-1	CASSPDWTYNEQFF
13	TRBV7-6	TRBJ2-1	CASSLAVGNEQFF
15	TRBV7-3	TRBJ2-3	CASSSSGGWTDTQYF
17	TRBV7-6	TRBJ2-1	CASSLAPWASGYNEQFF
17	TRBV28	TRBJ2-2	CASSLTSGGPGTGELFF
16	TRBV4-3	TRBJ2-7	CASSQVWSGGADEQYF
16	TRBV19	TRBJ2-7	CASSMAGTDLIHEQYF
12	TRBV7-9	TRBJ2-7	CASSQTHYEQYF